The 11 T cell receptor beta chains reported below all come from one sample, sequenced in a study of CD8+ T cells in alopecia areata. It was cDNA, reverse transcribed from extracted RNA, that served as the sequencing template. Sequenced by immunoSEQ multiplex PCR; TCRdb stores in-frame clones only, minus some. Of some 170,000 clones in the sample, approximately 59% were seen once. Treatment of the sample: oral pan-JAK inhibitor, 5-10 mg twice daily. The sequences come from CD4+ T cells sorted from blood, collected at approximately week 56, from a patient treated with tofacitinib. The receptors originated from a human donor with alopecia areata.

This clone was recorded a few times. The rearrangement uses TRBV30 and TRBJ1-5; tentatively, D is TRBD1 (6 bases). The V end lost 0 bases, the J end lost 4 bases, and 13 bases lay between the germline ends. This CDR3 is 15 amino acids long. Germline V gives CDR1 GTSNPN, CDR2 SVGIG (reference sequence). The CDR3 DNA sequence: TGTGCCTGGAGTGTAACAACAGGGAGGAATCAGCCCCAGCATTTT. Its translation is CAWSVTTGRNQPQHF.

This chain links TRBV4-1 with TRBJ2-5, with a weak D call TRBD1 (6 bases). Germline V gene sequence: CDR1 MGHRA, CDR2 YSYEKL. V dropped 1 base and J dropped 2 bases, with 14 bases sitting between them. The CDR3 spans 16 residues. The CDR3 DNA reads TGCGCCAGCAGCCAAGCCCTACAGGGTCGTCAAGAGACCCAGTACTTC. Translation: CASSQALQGRQETQYF.

The gene calls are TRBV5-1 and TRBJ1-2; 9 bases align to TRBD1. Unmatched junction bases numbered 4, after V lost 0 bases and J lost 4 bases. Germline loops: CDR1 SGHRS, CDR2 YFSETQ. This CDR3 has 15 residues. CDR3 sequence (DNA): TGCGCCAGCAGCTTGGCTTTGGGACAGGGCTATGGCTACACCTTC. It yields the protein CASSLALGQGYGYTF.

This clone was seen only a few times. The rearrangement links TRBV29-1 to TRBJ2-5, with 7 bases matching TRBD1. Germline assignment: CDR1 SQVTM and CDR2 ANQGSEA. Trimming took 6 bases from V and 7 from J; bases not matched to a gene: 14. This CDR3 is 14 amino acids long. The CDR3 reads CSVERTGDLGTQYF. The CDR3 DNA follows: TGCAGCGTCGAGCGTACAGGGGATCTGGGGACCCAGTACTTC.

The chain joins TRBV9 to TRBJ2-2; D gene ambiguous. Germline V gene sequence: CDR1 SGDLS, CDR2 YYNGEE. CDR3 length equals 15 residues. The V and J ends lost 0 bases and 4 bases respectively, with 10 bases between them. The CDR3 reads CASSVGVSSTGELFF. In DNA, the CDR3 is TGTGCCAGCAGCGTAGGAGTCAGTTCCACCGGGGAGCTGTTTTTT.

This clone was picked up a small number of times. V is TRBV28 and J is TRBJ2-7; weak D call: TRBD2 (7 bases). CDR1 and CDR2 from the germline V gene are MDHEN and SYDVKM. This CDR3 comprises 14 residues. V was shortened by 7 bases and J by 3 bases, with 16 bases between the two germline ends. CDR3 DNA: TGTGCCAGCACCGAAGGAGGGGGGGTCTACGAGCAGTACTTC. It translates to CASTEGGGVYEQYF.

The chain carries TRBV14 and TRBJ1-6, with a tentative D call TRBD1 (5 bases). Germline assignment: CDR1 SGHDN and CDR2 FVKESK. This CDR3 is built from 14 residues. The ends were cut back, 4 bases at V and 5 bases at J, with 9 bases in the middle. The CDR3, as DNA: TGTGCCAGCAGCCGGGGAGGGGATAATTCACCCCTCCACTTT. Amino acids: CASSRGGDNSPLHF.

The chain uses TRBV30 and TRBJ1-4, with D tentatively TRBD1 (5 bases). CDR1 is GTSNPN, CDR2 SVGIG, per germline (reference sequence). The CDR3 is 11 amino acids. Trimming cost V 1 base and J 8 bases, with 5 bases left between them. CDR3: CAWSGGEKLFF. The CDR3, as DNA: TGTGCCTGGAGTGGGGGGGAAAAACTGTTTTTT.

This clone appeared once. The CDR3, as DNA: TGTGCCAGCACTGGAGGCAGGGAGGGCGGCTACACCTTC. Translated, it gives CASTGGREGGYTF. The V gene is TRBV2, the J gene TRBJ1-2, with TRBD1 as a possible D gene (5 bases). The germline gives CDR1 SNHLY, CDR2 FYNNEI. This CDR3 spans 13 amino acids. Deletions cut 7 bases from V and 8 bases from J, with 17 bases between.

This clone was counted between two and nine times. This chain uses TRBV5-1 with TRBJ2-7, with TRBD1 as a possible D gene (5 bases). Germline CDR1 SGHRS, CDR2 YFSETQ. The CDR3 has 13 amino acids. V was cut by 2 bases and J by 4 bases, with 10 bases left in between. The CDR3 reads CASSFNQGYEQYF. CDR3 DNA: TGCGCCAGCAGCTTTAACCAGGGTTACGAGCAGTACTTC.

This clone was found once. The chain joins TRBV5-1 to TRBJ2-3, with 11 bases lining up with TRBD2. With 3 bases clipped from V and 4 bases from J, the junction kept 4 bases outside the gene matches. CDR1 is SGHRS and CDR2 is YFSETQ in the germline V gene. The CDR3 has 15 amino acids. CDR3 sequence: CASSSVAGGPDTQYF. In DNA, the CDR3 is TGCGCCAGCAGCTCGGTAGCGGGGGGGCCAGATACGCAGTATTTT. Full variable domain (missing parts from reference TRBV5-1 and TRBJ2-3): KAGVTQTPRYLIKTRGQQVTLSCSPISGHRSVSWYQQTPGQGLQFLFEYFSETQRNKGNFPGRFSGRQFSNSRSEMNVSTLELGDSALYLCASSSVAGGPDTQYFGPGTRLTVL.